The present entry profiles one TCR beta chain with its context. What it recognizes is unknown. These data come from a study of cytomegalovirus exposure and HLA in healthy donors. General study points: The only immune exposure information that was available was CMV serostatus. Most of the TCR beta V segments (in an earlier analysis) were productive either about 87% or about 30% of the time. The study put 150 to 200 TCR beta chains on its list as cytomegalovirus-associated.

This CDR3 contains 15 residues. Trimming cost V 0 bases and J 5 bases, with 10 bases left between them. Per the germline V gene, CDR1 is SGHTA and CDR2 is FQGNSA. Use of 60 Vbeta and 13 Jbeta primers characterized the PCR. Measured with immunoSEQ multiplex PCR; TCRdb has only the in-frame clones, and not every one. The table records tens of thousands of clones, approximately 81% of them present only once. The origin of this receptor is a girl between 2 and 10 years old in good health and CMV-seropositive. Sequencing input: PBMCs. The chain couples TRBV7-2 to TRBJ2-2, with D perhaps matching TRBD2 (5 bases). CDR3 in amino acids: CASSLAPGWTGELFF. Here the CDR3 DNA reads TGTGCCAGCAGCTTAGCACCGGGGTGGACCGGGGAGCTGTTTTTT. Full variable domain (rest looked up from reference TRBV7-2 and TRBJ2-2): GAGVSQSPSNKVTEKGKDVELRCDPISGHTALYWYRQSLGQGLEFLIYFQGNSAPDKSGLPSDRFSAERTGGSVSTLTIQRTQQEDSAVYLCASSLAPGWTGELFFGEGSRLTVL.